This T cell receptor (beta chain) was captured by sequencing in a study of T cell responses to AZD1222 COVID-19 vaccine. This table comes from immunoSEQ multiplex PCR, and its TCRdb copy is limited to in-frame clones, with some not included. Of around 150,000 clones in the sample, over 80% were seen once. Comments on this clone: Its target is not known.

General observations from the study: Clonal diversity was possibly underestimated, and the donors were mostly white British, with more females. Researchers took repertoire samples only after the peak T cell response had come. Nearly half of the spike-specific TCRs reportedly recognize variant regions that carry no mutations.

Second doses were pooled across both intervals (about 4 or about 12 weeks). Trimming left V 6 bases short and J 8 bases short, with 19 bases between. Germline CDR1 MNHEY, CDR2 SVGAGI. This CDR3 is built from 14 residues. The sequencing here drew on peripheral blood, taken 28 days after the second AZD1222 dose. The source of this sequence is an adult who received the AZD1222 COVID-19 vaccine. The rearrangement joins TRBV6-5 to TRBJ1-2, with a tentative D call TRBD1 (5 bases). The chain's CDR3 is CASRETGGREGYTF. The CDR3 region has the DNA TGTGCCAGCAGGGAGACCGGGGGGAGGGAAGGCTACACCTTC.